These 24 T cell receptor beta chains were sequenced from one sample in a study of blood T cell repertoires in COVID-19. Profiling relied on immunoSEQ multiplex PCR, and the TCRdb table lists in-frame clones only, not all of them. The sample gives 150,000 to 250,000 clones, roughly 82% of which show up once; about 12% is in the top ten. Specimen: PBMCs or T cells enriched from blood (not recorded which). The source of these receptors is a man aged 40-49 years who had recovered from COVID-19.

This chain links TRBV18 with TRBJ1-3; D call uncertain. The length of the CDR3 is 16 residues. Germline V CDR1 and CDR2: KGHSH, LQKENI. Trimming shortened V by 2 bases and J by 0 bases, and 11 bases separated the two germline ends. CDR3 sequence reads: CASSPSAATSGNTIYF. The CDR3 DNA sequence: TGTGCCAGCTCACCAAGCGCAGCAACCTCTGGAAACACCATATATTTT.

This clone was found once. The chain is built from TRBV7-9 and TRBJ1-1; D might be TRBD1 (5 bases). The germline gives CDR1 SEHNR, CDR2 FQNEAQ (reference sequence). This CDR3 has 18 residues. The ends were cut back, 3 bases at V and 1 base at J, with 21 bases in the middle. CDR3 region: CASSFSSHTDMRNTEAFF. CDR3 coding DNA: TGTGCCAGCAGCTTCAGTAGTCATACGGACATGAGGAACACTGAAGCTTTCTTT.

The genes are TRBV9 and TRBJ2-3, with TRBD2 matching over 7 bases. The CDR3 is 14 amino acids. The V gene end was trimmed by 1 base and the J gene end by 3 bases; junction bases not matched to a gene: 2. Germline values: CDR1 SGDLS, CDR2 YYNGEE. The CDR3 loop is CASSVRLATDTQYF. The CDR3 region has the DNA TGTGCCAGCAGCGTAAGACTAGCAACAGATACGCAGTATTTT.

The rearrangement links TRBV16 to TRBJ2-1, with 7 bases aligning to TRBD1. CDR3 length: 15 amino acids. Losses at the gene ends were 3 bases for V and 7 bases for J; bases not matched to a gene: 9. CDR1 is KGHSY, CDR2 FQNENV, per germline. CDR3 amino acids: CASSQYRDSGNEQFF. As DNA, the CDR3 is TGTGCCAGCAGCCAGTACCGGGACAGTGGGAATGAGCAGTTCTTC.

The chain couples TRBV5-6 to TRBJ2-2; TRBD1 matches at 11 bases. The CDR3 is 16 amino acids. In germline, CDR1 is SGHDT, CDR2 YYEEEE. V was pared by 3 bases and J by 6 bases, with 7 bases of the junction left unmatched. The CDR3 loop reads CASSSGQGANAGELFF. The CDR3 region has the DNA TGTGCCAGCAGCTCAGGACAGGGGGCGAATGCCGGGGAGCTGTTTTTT. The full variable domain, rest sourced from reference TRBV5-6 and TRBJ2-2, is DAGVTQSPTHLIKTRGQQVTLRCSPKSGHDTVSWYQQALGQGPQFIFQYYEEEERQRGNFPDRFSGHQFPNYSSELNVNALLLGDSALYLCASSSGQGANAGELFFGEGSRLTVL.

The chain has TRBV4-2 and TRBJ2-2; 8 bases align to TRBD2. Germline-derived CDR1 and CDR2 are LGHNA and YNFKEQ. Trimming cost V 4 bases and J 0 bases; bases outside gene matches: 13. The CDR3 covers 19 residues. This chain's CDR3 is CASSPRGLAGDSNTGELFF. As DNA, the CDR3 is TGTGCCAGCAGCCCGCGGGGCCTAGCGGGCGATTCGAACACCGGGGAGCTGTTTTTT.

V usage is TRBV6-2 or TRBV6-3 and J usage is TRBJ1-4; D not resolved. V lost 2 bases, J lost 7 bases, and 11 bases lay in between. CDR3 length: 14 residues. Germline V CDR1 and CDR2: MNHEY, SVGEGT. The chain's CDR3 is CASSYVPGFEKLFF. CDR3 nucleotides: TGTGCCAGCAGTTACGTACCGGGATTTGAAAAACTGTTTTTT.

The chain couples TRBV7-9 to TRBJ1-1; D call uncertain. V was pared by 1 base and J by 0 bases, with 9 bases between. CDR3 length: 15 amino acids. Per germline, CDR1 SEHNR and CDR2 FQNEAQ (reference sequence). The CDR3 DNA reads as TGTGCCAGCAGCTTAGTCAATCTATTGAACACTGAAGCTTTCTTT. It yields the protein CASSLVNLLNTEAFF.

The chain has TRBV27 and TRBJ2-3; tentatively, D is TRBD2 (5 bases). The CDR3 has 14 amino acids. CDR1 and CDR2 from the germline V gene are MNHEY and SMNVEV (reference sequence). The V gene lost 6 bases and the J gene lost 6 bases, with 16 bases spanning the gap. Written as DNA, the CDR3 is TGTGCCAGCAGCCCGTGGGGAGCACAGGATACGCAGTATTTT. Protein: CASSPWGAQDTQYF.

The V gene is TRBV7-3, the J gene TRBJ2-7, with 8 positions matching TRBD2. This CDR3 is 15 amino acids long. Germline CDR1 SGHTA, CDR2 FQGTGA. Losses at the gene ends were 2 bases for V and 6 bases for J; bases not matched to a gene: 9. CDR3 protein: CASSLGSGKVVEQYV. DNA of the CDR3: TGTGCCAGCAGCTTAGGTAGCGGGAAGGTCGTCGAGCAGTACGTC.

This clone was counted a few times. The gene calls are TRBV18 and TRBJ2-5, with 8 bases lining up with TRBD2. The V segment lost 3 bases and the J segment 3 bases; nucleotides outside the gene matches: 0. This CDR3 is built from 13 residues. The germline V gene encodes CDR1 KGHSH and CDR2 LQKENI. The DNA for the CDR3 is TGTGCCAGCTCACCGGGACTAGAAGAGACCCAGTACTTC. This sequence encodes CASSPGLEETQYF.

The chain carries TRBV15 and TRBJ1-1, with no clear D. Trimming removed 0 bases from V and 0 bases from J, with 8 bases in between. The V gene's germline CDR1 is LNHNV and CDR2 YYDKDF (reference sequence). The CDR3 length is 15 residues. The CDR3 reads CATSRELTLNTEAFF. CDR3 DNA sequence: TGTGCCACCAGCAGAGAATTAACATTGAACACTGAAGCTTTCTTT.

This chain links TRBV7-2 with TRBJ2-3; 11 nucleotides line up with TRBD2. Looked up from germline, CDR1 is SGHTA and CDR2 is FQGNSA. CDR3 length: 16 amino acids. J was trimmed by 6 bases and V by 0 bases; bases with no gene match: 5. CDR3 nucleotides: TGTGCCAGCAGCTTAGCGATAGCGGGAGGGGGGGATACGCAGTATTTT. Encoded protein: CASSLAIAGGGDTQYF.

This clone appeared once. CDR3 DNA: TGTGCCAGCAGTTACGGGACAGGGGTCACCGGGGAGCTGTTTTTT. Its translation: CASSYGTGVTGELFF. The V call is TRBV6-5, the J call TRBJ2-2, with TRBD1 matching 10 bases. The CDR3 runs 15 residues. CDR1 MNHEY and CDR2 SVGAGI come from the germline V gene. V shed 2 bases, J shed 4 bases, and the junction held 1 base outside the gene matches.

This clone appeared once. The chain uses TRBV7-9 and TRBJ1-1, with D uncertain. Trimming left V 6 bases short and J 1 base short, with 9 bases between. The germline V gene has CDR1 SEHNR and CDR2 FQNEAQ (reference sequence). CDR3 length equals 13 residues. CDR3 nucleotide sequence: TGTGCCAGCAGGGAGGTCCAGAACACTGAAGCTTTCTTT. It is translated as CASREVQNTEAFF.

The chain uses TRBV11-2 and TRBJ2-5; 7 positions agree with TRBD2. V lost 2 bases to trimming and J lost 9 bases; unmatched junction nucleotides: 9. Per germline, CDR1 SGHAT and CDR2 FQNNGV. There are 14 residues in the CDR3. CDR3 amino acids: CASSLRAGAGAQYF. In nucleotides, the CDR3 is TGTGCCAGCAGCTTACGTGCCGGCGCGGGGGCCCAGTACTTC.

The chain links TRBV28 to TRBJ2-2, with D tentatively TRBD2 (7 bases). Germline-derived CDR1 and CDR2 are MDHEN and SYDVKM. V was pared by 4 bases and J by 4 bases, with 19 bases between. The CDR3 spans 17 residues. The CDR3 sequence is CASSYPPEGGSTGELFF. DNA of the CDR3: TGTGCCAGCAGTTACCCCCCGGAGGGGGGGAGCACCGGGGAGCTGTTTTTT.

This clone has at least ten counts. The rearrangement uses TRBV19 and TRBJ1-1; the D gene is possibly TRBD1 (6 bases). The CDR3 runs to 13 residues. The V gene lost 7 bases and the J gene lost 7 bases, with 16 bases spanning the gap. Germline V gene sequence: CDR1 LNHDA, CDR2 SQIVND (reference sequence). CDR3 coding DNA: TGTGCCAGTACCCCGACAGGATGGGGTGAAGCTTTCTTT. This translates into CASTPTGWGEAFF. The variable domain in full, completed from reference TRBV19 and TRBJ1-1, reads DGGITQSPKYLFRKEGQNVTLSCEQNLNHDAMYWYRQDPGQGLRLIYYSQIVNDFQKGDIAEGYSVSREKKESFPLTVTSAQKNPTAFYLCASTPTGWGEAFFGQGTRLTVV.

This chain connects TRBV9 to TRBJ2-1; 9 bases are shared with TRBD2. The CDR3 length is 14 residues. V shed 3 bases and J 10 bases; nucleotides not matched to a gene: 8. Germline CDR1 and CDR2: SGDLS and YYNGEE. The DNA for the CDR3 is TGTGCCAGCAGCGGTAGCGGGAGAATAGGGGAGCAGTTCTTC. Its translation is CASSGSGRIGEQFF.

The CDR3 spells CASSVGPGGQNSPLHF. In DNA form, the CDR3 reads TGTGCCAGCAGCGTAGGGCCAGGGGGCCAGAATTCACCCCTCCACTTT. This chain joins TRBV9 and TRBJ1-6, with TRBD1 identical over 8 bases. Germline CDR1 and CDR2: SGDLS and YYNGEE. Germline trimming cut 0 bases from V and 7 bases from J; bases unmatched to any gene: 6. The CDR3 has 16 amino acids.

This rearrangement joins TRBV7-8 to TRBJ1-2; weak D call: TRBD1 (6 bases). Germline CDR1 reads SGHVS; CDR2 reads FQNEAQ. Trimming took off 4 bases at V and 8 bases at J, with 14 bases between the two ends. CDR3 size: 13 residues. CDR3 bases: TGTGCCAGCAGCTCGAGGGGGGGCCAGGGCTACACCTTC. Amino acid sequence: CASSSRGGQGYTF.

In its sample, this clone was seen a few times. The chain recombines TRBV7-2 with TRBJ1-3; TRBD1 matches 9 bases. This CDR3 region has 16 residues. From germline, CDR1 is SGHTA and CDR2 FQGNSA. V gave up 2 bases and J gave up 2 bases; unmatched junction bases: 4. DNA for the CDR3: TGTGCCAGCAGCTTAATGGACAGGGGAACTGGAAACACCATATATTTT. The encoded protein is CASSLMDRGTGNTIYF. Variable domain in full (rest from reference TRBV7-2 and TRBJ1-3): GAGVSQSPSNKVTEKGKDVELRCDPISGHTALYWYRQSLGQGLEFLIYFQGNSAPDKSGLPSDRFSAERTGGSVSTLTIQRTQQEDSAVYLCASSLMDRGTGNTIYFGEGSWLTVV.

The CDR3 DNA is TGTGCCAGCAGCTTAGTGGCGGGAGAGGGCAATGAGCAGTTCTTC. Amino acid sequence: CASSLVAGEGNEQFF. The chain carries TRBV7-2 and TRBJ2-1, with 7 bases identical to TRBD2. The CDR3 is made up of 15 amino acids. Germline V lookup: CDR1 SGHTA, CDR2 FQGNSA. The ends lost 1 base at V and 6 bases at J; junction bases unmatched: 6.

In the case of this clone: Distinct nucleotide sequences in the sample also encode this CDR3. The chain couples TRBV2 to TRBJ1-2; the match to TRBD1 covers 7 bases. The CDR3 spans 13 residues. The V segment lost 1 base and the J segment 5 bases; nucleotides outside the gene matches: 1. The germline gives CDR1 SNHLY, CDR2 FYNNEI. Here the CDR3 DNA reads TGTGCCAGCAGTGAAGACAGGGGATATGGCTACACCTTC. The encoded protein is CASSEDRGYGYTF.